Following are 27 T cell receptor beta chains from one sample sequenced in a study of blood T cell repertoires in COVID-19. TCRdb's table, derived via immunoSEQ multiplex PCR, lists solely in-frame clones and lacks some. Among approximately 80,000 clones listed, about four fifths were seen once. Source material: peripheral blood. The receptors come from an elderly man with acute or convalescent COVID-19.

The chain has TRBV27 and TRBJ1-1, with D uncertain. CDR3 length: 15 amino acids. CDR1 is MNHEY, CDR2 SMNVEV, per germline (reference sequence). V was cut by 1 base and J by 1 base, with 10 bases left in between. The CDR3 spells CASSLYGIPNTEAFF. The CDR3 bases are TGTGCCAGCAGTTTATACGGGATTCCGAACACTGAAGCTTTCTTT.

The V call is TRBV9, the J call TRBJ2-1; D possibly corresponds to TRBD1 (5 bases). This CDR3 has 15 residues. Between the trimmed V and J ends, which lost 0 bases and 3 bases, there was a span of 10 bases. Germline V gene data show CDR1 as SGDLS and CDR2 as YYNGEE. The CDR3: CASSVGSGNYNEQFF. Here the CDR3 DNA reads TGTGCCAGCAGCGTAGGGTCAGGGAACTACAATGAGCAGTTCTTC.

The sample holds a few counts of this clone. This sample also contains other DNA sequences that code for the same CDR3. The rearrangement links TRBV28 to TRBJ2-1; no clear D gene. V was cut by 2 bases and J by 9 bases, with 5 bases left in between. CDR1 is MDHEN and CDR2 is SYDVKM in the germline V gene. This CDR3 spans 11 amino acids. In DNA form, the CDR3 reads TGTGCCAGCAGTTTAGTGAGTGAGCAGTTCTTC. This gives the protein CASSLVSEQFF.

The genes are TRBV5-1 and TRBJ1-5, with 11 bases that match TRBD1. V shed 0 bases and J 4 bases; nucleotides not matched to a gene: 6. Germline V lookup: CDR1 SGHRS, CDR2 YFSETQ. The CDR3 runs 17 residues. Written as DNA, the CDR3 is TGCGCCAGCAGCTTGGGGACCGGGACAGGGGGAAATCAGCCCCAGCATTTT. It yields the protein CASSLGTGTGGNQPQHF.

This chain uses TRBV30 with TRBJ2-3; TRBD1 matches at 12 bases. J lost 4 bases, V lost 5 bases, and 1 base had no gene match. The length of the CDR3 is 13 residues. CDR1 and CDR2 from the germline V gene are GTSNPN and SVGIG (reference sequence). The CDR3 DNA reads TGTGCCTGGGGGACAGGGGGCGCAGATACGCAGTATTTT. It is translated as CAWGTGGADTQYF.

V is TRBV7-9 and J is TRBJ1-3; D gene ambiguous. Per germline, CDR1 SEHNR and CDR2 FQNEAQ (reference sequence). V shed 5 bases and J shed 0 bases, with 8 bases lying between them. CDR3 length equals 14 residues. This CDR3 reads CASSQDISGNTIYF. CDR3 nucleotides: TGTGCCAGCAGCCAAGACATCTCTGGAAACACCATATATTTT.

The genes are TRBV20-1 and TRBJ1-1, with D tentatively TRBD1 (6 bases). This CDR3 spans 15 amino acids. Per the germline V gene, CDR1 is DFQATT and CDR2 is SNEGSKA (reference sequence). V dropped 3 bases and J dropped 0 bases, with 14 bases sitting between them. The CDR3 region has the DNA TGCAGTGCTAGTCGTCAGGGGTCGCTGAACACTGAAGCTTTCTTT. Translated, it gives CSASRQGSLNTEAFF.

V and J are TRBV5-1 and TRBJ2-1; TRBD1 might be the D (6 bases). Germline V CDR1 and CDR2: SGHRS, YFSETQ. The V end lost 5 bases, the J end lost 4 bases, and 13 bases lay between the germline ends. The CDR3 sequence is 14 residues long. CDR3 sequence (DNA): TGCGCCAGCAGTCCGCAGGGGAATTACAATGAGCAGTTCTTC. Protein sequence: CASSPQGNYNEQFF.

The gene calls are TRBV5-1 and TRBJ1-6; 8 nucleotides align to TRBD1. V was pared by 4 bases and J by 8 bases, with 8 bases of the junction left unmatched. The CDR3 contains 15 residues. Germline values: CDR1 SGHRS, CDR2 YFSETQ. The CDR3 nucleotides read TGCGCCAGCAGCGCTGGGACAGGACTTGATTCACCCCTCCACTTT. It is translated as CASSAGTGLDSPLHF. The full variable domain, its missing parts supplied by reference TRBV5-1 and TRBJ1-6, is KAGVTQTPRYLIKTRGQQVTLSCSPISGHRSVSWYQQTPGQGLQFLFEYFSETQRNKGNFPGRFSGRQFSNSRSEMNVSTLELGDSALYLCASSAGTGLDSPLHFGNGTRLTVT.

The chain is built from TRBV2 and TRBJ1-6; perhaps TRBD1 as D (6 bases). Germline lookup yields CDR1 SNHLY and CDR2 FYNNEI. V dropped 6 bases and J dropped 7 bases, with 16 bases sitting between them. The CDR3 extends over 15 amino acids. The CDR3 is CASRYRELGNSPLHF. The CDR3 DNA follows: TGTGCCAGCAGATACAGGGAATTGGGGAATTCACCCCTCCACTTT.

The chain is built from TRBV7-9 and TRBJ1-1; no clear D. The CDR3 runs to 13 residues. Trimming removed 2 bases at V and 1 base at J, with 5 bases between. Germline assignment: CDR1 SEHNR and CDR2 FQNEAQ (reference sequence). DNA of the CDR3: TGTGCCAGCAGCTTAACACAGAACACTGAAGCTTTCTTT. Encoded protein: CASSLTQNTEAFF.

The CDR3 DNA reads as TGTGCCAGCAGCTTAATGGGACAGGGGAGTGCCGGGGAGCTGTTTTTT. Amino acid sequence: CASSLMGQGSAGELFF. The chain recombines TRBV7-3 with TRBJ2-2; 10 bases match TRBD1. The CDR3 length is 16 residues. Germline lookup yields CDR1 SGHTA and CDR2 FQGTGA. The trim removed 1 base at V and 6 bases at J, leaving 5 bases unmatched.

The CDR3 nucleotides are TGTGCCACCAATCGACCGAGGCTAGCGGTGAACACCGGGGAGCTGTTTTTT. Amino acids: CATNRPRLAVNTGELFF. This sequence joins TRBV19 and TRBJ2-2; 7 bases are shared with TRBD2. Trimming took 10 bases from V and 1 from J; bases not matched to a gene: 15. Looked up from germline, CDR1 is LNHDA and CDR2 is SQIVND (reference sequence). This CDR3 has 17 residues. Variable domain in full (rest from reference TRBV19 and TRBJ2-2): DGGITQSPKYLFRKEGQNVTLSCEQNLNHDAMYWYRQDPGQGLRLIYYSQIVNDFQKGDIAEGYSVSREKKESFPLTVTSAQKNPTAFYLCATNRPRLAVNTGELFFGEGSRLTVL.

The chain's CDR3 is CASSHLPQGTEAFF. CDR3 DNA sequence: TGTGCCAGCAGCCATTTGCCTCAGGGGACTGAAGCTTTCTTT. The rearrangement uses TRBV28 and TRBJ1-1, with D maybe TRBD1 (6 bases). With 6 bases removed from V and 5 bases from J, the gap between germline ends came to 16 bases. The CDR3 runs 14 residues. Germline V gene sequence: CDR1 MDHEN, CDR2 SYDVKM.

DNA of the CDR3: TGTGCCAGCAGGAGCGGGGCATCCTACGAGCAGTACTTC. Translated, it gives CASRSGASYEQYF. The chain uses TRBV2 and TRBJ2-7; TRBD2 agrees at 7 bases. The CDR3 consists of 13 residues. Trimming took 6 bases from V and 1 from J; bases not matched to a gene: 3. The V gene's germline CDR1 is SNHLY and CDR2 FYNNEI.

In its sample, this clone was seen once. This rearrangement joins TRBV30 to TRBJ2-3, with a weak D call TRBD2 (6 bases). Trimming removed 0 bases at V and 3 bases at J, with 10 bases between. The germline gives CDR1 GTSNPN, CDR2 SVGIG (reference sequence). The CDR3 is 14 amino acids. CDR3 loop: CAWSVEGRTDTQYF. CDR3 in DNA: TGTGCCTGGAGTGTGGAGGGGAGGACAGATACGCAGTATTTT.

This chain joins TRBV15 and TRBJ1-4, with 7 bases identical to TRBD1. Germline trimming cut 0 bases from V and 7 bases from J; bases unmatched to any gene: 5. Germline lookup yields CDR1 LNHNV and CDR2 YYDKDF (reference sequence). CDR3 size: 15 residues. CDR3 bases: TGTGCCACCAGCAGAGATCGTACAGGGGCTGAAAAACTGTTTTTT. Translating it yields CATSRDRTGAEKLFF. Full variable domain (missing parts from reference TRBV15 and TRBJ1-4): DAMVIQNPRYQVTQFGKPVTLSCSQTLNHNVMYWYQQKSSQAPKLLFHYYDKDFNNEADTPDNFQSRRPNTSFCFLDIRSPGLGDTAMYLCATSRDRTGAEKLFFGSGTQLSVL.

The chain carries TRBV5-1 and TRBJ2-7; 8 bases fit TRBD1. Germline-derived CDR1 and CDR2 are SGHRS and YFSETQ. The CDR3 is made up of 14 amino acids. The ends lost 4 bases at V and 1 base at J; junction bases unmatched: 4. CDR3: CASSATGDSYEQYF. The CDR3 DNA reads TGCGCCAGCAGCGCGACAGGGGATTCCTACGAGCAGTACTTC.

This chain links TRBV5-1 with TRBJ1-2; 7 nucleotides match TRBD1. Unmatched junction bases numbered 5, after V lost 1 base and J lost 8 bases. Per the germline V gene, CDR1 is SGHRS and CDR2 is YFSETQ. The CDR3 spans 13 residues. Written as DNA, the CDR3 is TGCGCCAGCAGCTTGACAGGGGTAGTAGGCTACACCTTC. Translated, it gives CASSLTGVVGYTF.

The chain recombines TRBV27 with TRBJ2-4, with 9 bases that match TRBD1. Germline CDR1 is MNHEY and CDR2 is SMNVEV (reference sequence). With 6 bases clipped from V and 1 base from J, the junction kept 7 bases outside the gene matches. This CDR3 region has 16 residues. The DNA of the CDR3 is TGTGCCAGCAGACCCGACAGGGGGATTGCCAAAAACATTCAGTACTTC. This encodes CASRPDRGIAKNIQYF.

CDR3 region: CASSSLGAGAGNTIYF. The CDR3 nucleotides read TGTGCCAGCAGCTCCTTGGGGGCTGGAGCTGGAAACACCATATATTTT. This chain connects TRBV7-8 to TRBJ1-3; D might be TRBD1 (6 bases). CDR1 SGHVS and CDR2 FQNEAQ come from the germline V gene. The CDR3 has 16 amino acids. Trimming removed 4 bases from V and 2 bases from J, with 15 bases in between.

CDR3: CAIPRGPETEAFF. Here the CDR3 DNA reads TGTGCCATACCCAGGGGGCCAGAGACTGAAGCTTTCTTT. The chain is built from TRBV2 and TRBJ1-1; TRBD1 matches at 8 bases. After removal of 10 bases from V and 5 bases from J, the junction contained 9 bases not matched to a gene. Germline CDR1 reads SNHLY; CDR2 reads FYNNEI. The CDR3 length is 13 residues.

V gene TRBV19 combines with J gene TRBJ2-1, with TRBD1 matching over 11 bases. The CDR3 is made up of 16 amino acids. Trimming took 8 bases from V and 9 from J; bases not matched to a gene: 15. Germline V gene lookup returns CDR1 LNHDA and CDR2 SQIVND (reference sequence). The CDR3 DNA follows: TGTGCCAGTCGCCCCACGAGGGGGACAGGGGGATCTGAGCAGTTCTTC. Residues: CASRPTRGTGGSEQFF.

The chain links TRBV4-2 to TRBJ2-1; perhaps TRBD1 as D (5 bases). V was pared by 1 base and J by 2 bases, with 12 bases between. The CDR3 length is 16 residues. The germline CDR1 and CDR2 sequences are LGHNA and YNFKEQ. The CDR3 here is CASSQVQGTTYNEQFF. The CDR3 bases are TGTGCCAGCAGCCAAGTCCAGGGAACCACCTACAATGAGCAGTTCTTC.

In nucleotides, the CDR3 is TGCGCCAGCAGCAAGCGACAGGGCTCTGGAAACACCATATATTTT. The encoded protein is CASSKRQGSGNTIYF. J is TRBJ1-3 and V is TRBV5-1; TRBD1 agrees at 7 bases. Losses at the gene ends were 4 bases for V and 0 bases for J; bases not matched to a gene: 4. The CDR3 loop spans 15 amino acids. From germline, CDR1 is SGHRS and CDR2 YFSETQ.

The genes are TRBV28 and TRBJ2-1, with TRBD2 matching over 16 bases. Unmatched junction bases numbered 12, after V lost 4 bases and J lost 6 bases. The CDR3 contains 19 residues. In germline, CDR1 is MDHEN, CDR2 SYDVKM. CDR3 DNA: TGTGCCAGCAGTTCAGCGGGACTAGCGGGAGGGTATGTGGTCAATGAGCAGTTCTTC. This translates into CASSSAGLAGGYVVNEQFF.

The V call is TRBV4-1, the J call TRBJ2-5; 12 bases are a match to TRBD2. Germline CDR1 reads MGHRA; CDR2 reads YSYEKL. With 4 bases clipped from V and 3 bases from J, the junction kept 0 bases outside the gene matches. The CDR3 totals 14 residues. The CDR3 spells CASSRLAGEETQYF. The CDR3 DNA reads TGCGCCAGCAGCCGACTAGCGGGGGAAGAGACCCAGTACTTC.